This is a list of T cell receptor beta chains from one sample in a study of blood T cell repertoires in COVID-19. Assay: immunoSEQ multiplex PCR; the TCRdb copy retains only in-frame clones and omits some. The sample has under 200,000 clones, 70% to 90% seen once. Sequenced: peripheral blood. The receptors were gathered from a woman aged 80 or over in a cohort sampled during active or convalescent COVID-19. The CDR3 runs from the conserved cysteine through the conserved F or W. A clone size is listed for some rows: how often the clone was seen (once, few, many), or a class if it is expanded.

clone_size,j_call,v_call,cdr3_aa
NA,TRBJ2-5,TRBV27,CASSLSAGLAGTQYF
once,TRBJ1-3,TRBV28,CASSLVSGSGNTIYF
NA,TRBJ2-3,TRBV3-1/TRBV3-2,CASSHRGLAGRTQQYF
NA,TRBJ1-1,TRBV11-2,CASSLGQGSTEAFF
NA,TRBJ1-1,TRBV11-2,CASSPLPRGEYTEAFF
NA,TRBJ1-2,TRBV27,CASSSSGRNYGYTF
NA,TRBJ1-4,TRBV30,CAWSPGTGTEKLFF
NA,TRBJ2-1,TRBV27,CASSSLAHEQFF
once,TRBJ2-5,TRBV28,CASSSYRVYQETQYF
NA,TRBJ2-1,TRBV2,CASIEMDRGDYNEQFF
NA,TRBJ2-3,TRBV5-1,CASSPGTSGGIDTQYF
NA,TRBJ2-1,TRBV20-1,CSASFLADEQFF
NA,TRBJ1-1,TRBV7-9,CASSRPVGRANTEAFF
NA,TRBJ1-4,TRBV20-1,CSGGADEKLFF
NA,TRBJ1-2,TRBV6-6,CASSYFDRGHYGYTF
NA,TRBJ1-1,TRBV27,CASSWGGEAFF
NA,TRBJ1-5,TRBV6-5,CATRQGDSNQPQHF
NA,TRBJ1-1,TRBV11-2,CASTENSGRAFF
NA,TRBJ2-2,TRBV7-2,CASSLSSGGTSGELFF
NA,TRBJ2-5,TRBV30,CAWSVKQGRQETQYF
many,TRBJ2-7,TRBV6-5,CASSYGGGAAEQYF
NA,TRBJ2-3,TRBV18,CASSPYGGGTDTQYF
NA,TRBJ1-2,TRBV7-9,CASSLGRWGQGSGYTF
NA,TRBJ1-1,TRBV5-6,CASSFGQSNTEAFF
NA,TRBJ1-5,TRBV3-1/TRBV3-2,CASSQGASDQPQHF
NA,TRBJ1-5,TRBV6-5,CASSPGSNQPQHF
NA,TRBJ2-5,TRBV7-2,CASSLMSAETQYF
NA,TRBJ2-5,TRBV28,CASSLWLAGGLSYF
NA,TRBJ2-5,TRBV6-6,CAINVDGGGDETQYF
NA,TRBJ1-1,TRBV2,CASLSEVSGTEAFF
NA,TRBJ1-1,TRBV25-1,CASRQDWNTEAFF
NA,TRBJ1-2,TRBV11-2,CASSSQRRGGYTF
NA,TRBJ2-5,TRBV30,CAWSAPPGLARETQYF
once,TRBJ2-5,TRBV7-2,CASSRDSGRSQETQYF
NA,TRBJ2-2,TRBV28,CASSPWGGYTNTGELFF
NA,TRBJ1-3,TRBV6-2/TRBV6-3,CASSFSTASGNTIYF
once,TRBJ2-2,TRBV27,CAVLPSGTGNTGELFF
NA,TRBJ2-3,TRBV9,CASSALGGPGTSGTDTQYF
NA,TRBJ2-7,TRBV30,CAHGGQKYEQYF
NA,TRBJ1-1,TRBV30,CAWTRGNTEAFF
once,TRBJ2-2,TRBV27,CASSLGTGPGELFF
NA,TRBJ2-4,TRBV7-8,CASSLFPENIQYF
NA,TRBJ2-1,TRBV19,CASKAESSYNEQFF
NA,TRBJ1-1,TRBV29-1,CSVTRGQNTEAFF
once,TRBJ1-6,TRBV5-6,CASSLSQGGSPLHF
NA,TRBJ1-4,TRBV3-1/TRBV3-2,CASSQSRTNEKLFF
NA,TRBJ1-2,TRBV5-6,CASSLGARFYGYTF
NA,TRBJ1-2,TRBV25-1,CASSWGQGYGYTF
NA,TRBJ2-1,TRBV19,CASSQGSTGAPYNEQFF
NA,TRBJ2-5,TRBV19,CASSTSGGDWKETQYF
NA,TRBJ1-5,TRBV27,CASSLSRQTSNQPQHF
NA,TRBJ1-5,TRBV5-5,CASSRSAGVSQPQHF
few,TRBJ1-1,TRBV29-1,CSVEDLQPMNTEAFF
once,TRBJ2-5,TRBV5-5,CASSLGLAGGETQYF
NA,TRBJ1-1,TRBV10-3,CAIRTGTQTSVGAFF